One and the same sample provided the 13 T cell receptor beta chains below, sequenced in a study of T-cell reconstitution after alpha-beta-depleted transplantation in children. Unique molecular identifiers were used to barcode this TCRbeta library. Using its own MiXCR run on the PCR reads, TCRdb lists one record per CDR3 protein. The sample records fewer than 350,000 distinct CDR3 sequences, around 10% being singletons. The sample in question was PBMCs, obtained before TCRalphabeta/CD19-depleted stem cell transplant. Receptors were obtained from a boy in the first two years of life with acute myeloid leukemia, due to receive a stem cell transplant.

This clonotype occurred many times. The genes are TRBV5-5 and TRBJ1-2; D gene ambiguous. Per the germline V gene, CDR1 is SGHKS and CDR2 is YYEKEE (reference sequence). The length of the CDR3 is 13 residues. Trimming removed 0 bases from V and 4 bases from J, with 7 bases in between. The CDR3 here is CASSLETVYGYTF. The DNA of the CDR3 is TGTGCCAGCAGCTTGGAAACAGTCTATGGCTACACCTTC. Full variable domain (rest looked up from reference TRBV5-5 and TRBJ1-2): DAGVTQSPTHLIKTRGQQVTLRCSPISGHKSVSWYQQVLGQGPQFIFQYYEKEERGRGNFPDRFSARQFPNYSSELNVNALLLGDSALYLCASSLETVYGYTFGSGTRLTVV.

This clonotype turned up a few times. J is TRBJ2-5 and V is TRBV29-1; 9 positions agree with TRBD2. V dropped 2 bases and J dropped 0; count of bases not matched to a gene: 1. Germline V lookup: CDR1 SQVTM, CDR2 ANQGSEA. CDR3 length: 14 amino acids. The CDR3 bases are TGCAGCGTTGAACTAGCGGGGTACCAAGAGACCCAGTACTTC. Residues: CSVELAGYQETQYF.

At least ten counts were recorded for this clonotype. The gene calls are TRBV20-1 and TRBJ1-1, with TRBD1 matching over 8 bases. The CDR3 has 15 residues. J lost 5 bases, V lost 0 bases, and 8 bases had no gene match. Germline V gene data show CDR1 as DFQATT and CDR2 as SNEGSKA (reference sequence). CDR3 amino acids: CSARDRDRGGTEAFF. The CDR3 DNA sequence: TGCAGTGCTAGAGATCGAGACAGGGGTGGAACTGAAGCTTTCTTT.

The sample holds a few counts of this clonotype. CDR3 in amino acids: CASSLEGVQTQYF. As DNA, the CDR3 is TGTGCCAGCAGCTTAGAAGGGGTACAGACCCAGTACTTC. The chain has TRBV7-9 and TRBJ2-5; D is perhaps TRBD1 (5 bases). This CDR3 spans 13 amino acids. In germline, CDR1 is SEHNR, CDR2 FQNEAQ (reference sequence). Trimming left V 1 base short and J 6 bases short, with 9 bases between.

The V gene is TRBV6-1, the J gene TRBJ2-3, with a possible D match to TRBD2 (5 bases). The CDR3 is made up of 14 amino acids. V gave up 4 bases and J gave up 6 bases, with 14 bases separating them. CDR1 is MNHNS, CDR2 SASEGT, per germline. CDR3: CASSGTRPTDTQYF. The DNA for the CDR3 is TGTGCCAGCAGTGGAACTAGACCGACTGATACGCAGTATTTT.

The chain employs TRBV20-1 and TRBJ1-5; D perhaps matches TRBD1 (5 bases). Germline V CDR1 and CDR2: DFQATT, SNEGSKA (reference sequence). Between the trimmed V and J ends, which lost 3 bases and 0 bases, there was a span of 12 bases. CDR3 length: 15 amino acids. The CDR3 region is CSASRGDHSNQPQHF. In nucleotides, the CDR3 is TGCAGTGCTAGCCGAGGGGACCATAGCAATCAGCCCCAGCATTTT.

Of note for this clonotype: Just one base apart from a much larger clone, this may be a read error. The chain carries TRBV12-3 or TRBV12-4 and TRBJ1-5; D unclear. The CDR3 is made up of 17 amino acids. The V and J ends lost 2 bases and 4 bases respectively, with 18 bases between them. CDR3 residues: CASSLREGGFGNQPQHF. The CDR3 DNA reads TGTGCCAGCAGTTTAAGGGAAGGAGGGTTTGGGAATCAGCCCCAGCATTTT.

The table lists this clonotype with many counts. J is TRBJ2-3 and V is TRBV6-1, with D possibly called TRBD1 or TRBD2 (5 bases each). Trimming took off 4 bases at V and 6 bases at J, with 11 bases between the two ends. The CDR3 has 13 amino acids. Germline lookup yields CDR1 MNHNS and CDR2 SASEGT. The chain's CDR3 is CASSGGWGDTQYF. The DNA of the CDR3 is TGTGCCAGCAGTGGCGGTTGGGGGGATACGCAGTATTTT.

This clonotype has a count of ten or more. The CDR3 sequence is CASIFETQYF. The CDR3 region has the DNA TGTGCCAGCATATTTGAGACCCAGTACTTC. This rearrangement joins TRBV6-5 to TRBJ2-5; D not resolved. The CDR3 length is 10 residues. CDR1 is MNHEY and CDR2 is SVGAGI in the germline V gene. V was clipped by 7 bases and J by 5 bases, with 5 bases between them.

In this sample, this clonotype turned up many times. J is TRBJ1-4 and V is TRBV5-1; D is unresolved. Germline V lookup: CDR1 SGHRS, CDR2 YFSETQ. The CDR3 consists of 15 residues. V was pared by 1 base and J by 0 bases, with 7 bases between. CDR3 sequence (DNA): TGCGCCAGCAGCTTGACAGATGCAACTAATGAAAAACTGTTTTTT. Its protein is CASSLTDATNEKLFF.

This clonotype occurred many times. The chain is built from TRBV7-9 and TRBJ1-4; tentative D call: TRBD1 (5 bases). The CDR3 sequence is 13 residues long. Trimming cost V 0 bases and J 6 bases, with 5 bases left between them. CDR1 SEHNR and CDR2 FQNEAQ come from the germline V gene (reference sequence). CDR3 amino acids: CASSLAGDEKLFF. CDR3 DNA sequence: TGTGCCAGCAGCTTAGCAGGGGATGAAAAACTGTTTTTT.

Remarks on this clonotype: This may come from a read error, since a much larger clone is one base off. Likely a read error: the CDR3 ends without its conserved phenylalanine or tryptophan. CDR3 DNA: TGTGCCACCAGTCCGACGGGATACACAGATACGCAGTATGTT. This translates into CATSPTGYTDTQYV. This rearrangement joins TRBV24-1 to TRBJ2-3, with a weak D call TRBD2 (5 bases). Germline CDR1 reads KGHDR; CDR2 reads SFDVKD. The germline V and J ends were trimmed by 6 bases and 2 bases, with 11 bases remaining between them. There are 14 residues in the CDR3.

This clonotype was recorded many times. The V gene is TRBV5-1, the J gene TRBJ2-7; 9 nucleotides line up with TRBD1. The CDR3 has 14 amino acids. With 1 base clipped from V and 5 bases from J, the junction kept 4 bases outside the gene matches. Looked up from germline, CDR1 is SGHRS and CDR2 is YFSETQ. This CDR3 is CASSLTGQGNEQYF. The CDR3 region has the DNA TGCGCCAGCAGCTTGACGGGACAGGGCAACGAGCAGTACTTC.